This T cell receptor (beta chain) was identified during a study of metastatic and nonmetastatic thyroid tumors. Overall study context: Peripheral blood and tumor or nodule samples from malignant and benign thyroid patients were compared.

The germline CDR1 and CDR2 sequences are SNHLY and FYNNEI. V was pared by 6 bases and J by 4 bases, with 22 bases of the junction left unmatched. CDR3 length: 20 residues. How the authors handled the data: Using the CDR3 differences seen across clinicopathological groups, the authors built a distant-metastasis classifier for papillary thyroid cancer, which was meant to discriminate distant-metastatic patients. MiXCR was used by TCRdb to re-call the PCR reads. TCRdb's processing, not the authors' own work, is the source of the V and J calls. Of 14,000 or so clones in the sample, 29% were seen once. Not a single patient had been given any form of treatment at any point before undergoing thyroid surgery.

The TCR originated in a female donor with papillary thyroid cancer or a benign thyroid nodule (not recorded which). Some clones in this sample may be carry-over from other donors' samples. Sequencing was done on a sample of blood. The chain carries TRBV2 and TRBJ2-5; 11 bases align to TRBD1. The CDR3 loop reads CASSLRTGGAGLAVGETQYF. The DNA of the CDR3 is TGTGCCAGCAGCCTACGGACAGGGGGCGCGGGGCTAGCTGTAGGAGAGACCCAGTACTTC.